The clone carrying this T cell receptor beta chain was observed a handful of times. Germline lookup yields CDR1 SGHRS and CDR2 YFSETQ. The V and J ends lost 1 base and 2 bases respectively, with 9 bases between them. The CDR3 has 14 residues. TCRdb processed the 5' RACE reads anew with MiXCR; each CDR3 protein has one entry. Found here are tens of thousands of distinct CDR3 sequences, over 15% of them singletons; the top ten hold approximately 2.5%. The chain recombines TRBV5-1 with TRBJ2-5, with D maybe TRBD2 (5 bases). The receptor was isolated from a female donor with breast cancer. The sequencing sample was made of naive CD4+ T cells sorted from blood. As to subset: naive CD4+ T cells, CD4+CD45RA+CD25-. As DNA, the CDR3 is TGCGCCAGCAGCTTGACGAGGGCGCAAGAGACCCAGTACTTC. Protein product: CASSLTRAQETQYF.